This entry describes one TCR beta chain. Its antigen is undetermined. The V gene's germline CDR1 is SEHNR and CDR2 FQNEAQ (reference sequence). V was clipped by 2 bases and J by 0 bases, with 4 bases between them. The CDR3 runs to 13 residues. The entry originates in a study of Ad26.COV2.S vaccination and SARS-CoV-2 variants. Study at large: Donor got 5x10^10 or 1x10^11 viral particles of Ad26.COV2.S. Study conclusions and caveats: Considerable breadth of spike-specific CD8+ and CD4+ T cell responses has reportedly been documented following vaccination.

The table came from immunoSEQ multiplex PCR; TCRdb's copy has only in-frame clones and leaves some out. The sample yields 250,000 to 300,000 clones, around 87% seen once. Treatment reported: roughly 19 received Ad26.COV2.S at low or high dose, single or two shots; 5 received placebo; per-sample allocation not given. Specimen acquisition occurred on day 63 following the initial vaccine or placebo injection. Based in Boston, the donor was an adult of 18-55 years. The input for sequencing was peripheral blood, taken in a trial of Ad26.COV2.S vaccine versus placebo. The V and J genes are TRBV7-9 and TRBJ1-1; D ambiguous. The clonotype comes from a person between 18 and 59 years old who received the Ad26.COV2.S COVID-19 vaccine or a placebo. The CDR3 DNA sequence: TGTGCCAGCAGCTTAACGGTGAACACTGAAGCTTTCTTT. Protein sequence: CASSLTVNTEAFF.